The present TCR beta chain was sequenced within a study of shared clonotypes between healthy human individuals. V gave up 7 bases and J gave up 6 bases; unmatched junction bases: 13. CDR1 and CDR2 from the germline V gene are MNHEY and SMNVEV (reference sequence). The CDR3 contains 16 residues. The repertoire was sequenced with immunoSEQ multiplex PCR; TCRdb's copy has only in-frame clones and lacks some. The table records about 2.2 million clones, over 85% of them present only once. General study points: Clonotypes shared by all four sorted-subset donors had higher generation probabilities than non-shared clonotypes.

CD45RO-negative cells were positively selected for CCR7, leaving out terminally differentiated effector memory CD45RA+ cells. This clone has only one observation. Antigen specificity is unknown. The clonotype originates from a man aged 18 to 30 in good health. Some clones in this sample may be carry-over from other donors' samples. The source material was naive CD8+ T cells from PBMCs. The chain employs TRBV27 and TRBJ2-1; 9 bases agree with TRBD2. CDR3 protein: CASITRWREGINEQFF. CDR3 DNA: TGTGCCAGCATCACCCGGTGGCGGGAGGGCATCAATGAGCAGTTCTTC.